This is a list of T cell receptor beta chains from one sample in a study of cytomegalovirus exposure and HLA in healthy donors. Repertoires were generated with immunoSEQ multiplex PCR, while TCRdb's copy carries only in-frame clones and drops some. The data contain approximately 210,000 clones, about 81% of them singletons. The sequencing input was PBMCs. These receptors were taken from a man between 18 and 29 years old in good health and CMV-seronegative. Both conserved end residues are part of each CDR3. D genes are given only for firm matches. Some rows mark clone size as missing; the rest say once, few, many or name a class of expanded clone.

V gene: TRBV11-3; J gene: TRBJ2-2; D gene: TRBD2; clone size: -; CDR3 DNA: TGTGCCAGCCGCCATACTAGCGGGAGTCCCACCGGGGAGCTGTTTTTT; CDR3 protein: CASRHTSGSPTGELFF
V gene: TRBV29-1; J gene: TRBJ2-2; D gene: -; clone size: -; CDR3 DNA: TGCAGCGTTGCTTCGAACACCGGGGAGCTGTTTTTT; CDR3 protein: CSVASNTGELFF
V gene: TRBV7-2; J gene: TRBJ1-1; D gene: TRBD1; clone size: few; CDR3 DNA: TGTGCCAGCAGCTTAGTAGGGGGCGACAGGGAAGCTTTCTTT; CDR3 protein: CASSLVGGDREAFF
V gene: TRBV7-3; J gene: TRBJ2-1; D gene: TRBD2; clone size: once; CDR3 DNA: TGTGCCAGCAGCTTACAAAGCGGGAGGGGGGTTTTGGATGAGCAGTTCTTC; CDR3 protein: CASSLQSGRGVLDEQFF
V gene: TRBV28; J gene: TRBJ2-7; D gene: -; clone size: -; CDR3 DNA: TGTGCCAGCAGTTTATATCTGGGCCCTCGATACGAGCAGTACTTC; CDR3 protein: CASSLYLGPRYEQYF
V gene: TRBV6-5; J gene: TRBJ2-7; D gene: TRBD1; clone size: many; CDR3 DNA: TGTGCCAGCAAAGGGACAGGGGACTCCTACGAGCAGTACTTC; CDR3 protein: CASKGTGDSYEQYF
V gene: TRBV5-1; J gene: TRBJ2-1; D gene: TRBD2; clone size: -; CDR3 DNA: TGCGCCAGCAGCGGGGCTAGCGGGAGTTGGGAGCAGTTCTTC; CDR3 protein: CASSGASGSWEQFF
V gene: TRBV5-1; J gene: TRBJ1-5; D gene: -; clone size: -; CDR3 DNA: TGCGCCAGCAGCTTTGGAGGAGGGCAGCCCCAGCATTTT; CDR3 protein: CASSFGGGQPQHF
V gene: TRBV6-1; J gene: TRBJ2-5; D gene: -; clone size: -; CDR3 DNA: TGTGCCAGCAGTGATGTCGCGGGTGGAGGGCCCGAGACCCAGTACTTC; CDR3 protein: CASSDVAGGGPETQYF
V gene: TRBV28; J gene: TRBJ2-5; D gene: TRBD2; clone size: -; CDR3 DNA: TGTGCCAGCAGTTTCGGGAGGGACTCCCAAGAGACCCAGTACTTC; CDR3 protein: CASSFGRDSQETQYF
V gene: TRBV6-5; J gene: TRBJ2-3; D gene: -; clone size: once; CDR3 DNA: TGTGCCAGCAGTTCCCCTAGACGGCCGGGTGATACGCAGTATTTT; CDR3 protein: CASSSPRRPGDTQYF
V gene: TRBV7-2; J gene: TRBJ2-2; D gene: TRBD2; clone size: -; CDR3 DNA: TGTGCCAGCAGGAAGCGGGGGGCGACGCCGAACACCGGGGAGCTGTTTTTT; CDR3 protein: CASRKRGATPNTGELFF
V gene: TRBV6-1; J gene: TRBJ1-1; D gene: -; clone size: -; CDR3 DNA: TGTGCCACCTACTCCGGGGAAGCTTTCTTT; CDR3 protein: CATYSGEAFF
V gene: TRBV11-3; J gene: TRBJ1-5; D gene: TRBD1; clone size: -; CDR3 DNA: TGTGCCAGCAGCTTAGATGGTACAGGGGGGAGCAATCAGCCCCAGCATTTT; CDR3 protein: CASSLDGTGGSNQPQHF
V gene: TRBV11-2; J gene: TRBJ2-1; D gene: TRBD2; clone size: -; CDR3 DNA: TGTGCCAGCAGCAGAGTAGCTAGCGGGAGGTATGAGCAGTTCTTC; CDR3 protein: CASSRVASGRYEQFF
V gene: TRBV18; J gene: TRBJ2-4; D gene: TRBD1; clone size: -; CDR3 DNA: TGTGCCAGCTCACCAAGACAGGGGAGGAACATTCAGTACTTC; CDR3 protein: CASSPRQGRNIQYF
V gene: TRBV5-6; J gene: TRBJ2-3; D gene: TRBD2; clone size: -; CDR3 DNA: TGTGCCAGCAGGGAATACGGGGGGGGCACAGATACGCAGTATTTT; CDR3 protein: CASREYGGGTDTQYF
V gene: TRBV14; J gene: TRBJ2-7; D gene: -; clone size: -; CDR3 DNA: TGTGCCAGCAGCCAGGGCCGGGACATCTCCTACGAGCAGTACTTC; CDR3 protein: CASSQGRDISYEQYF
V gene: TRBV7-8; J gene: TRBJ2-1; D gene: TRBD1; clone size: few; CDR3 DNA: TGTGCCAGCAGTTACGGGACAGGGGAGGACAATGAGCAGTTCTTC; CDR3 protein: CASSYGTGEDNEQFF
V gene: TRBV20-1; J gene: TRBJ2-5; D gene: -; clone size: -; CDR3 DNA: TGCAGTGCTAGTGAGGAGACCCAGTACTTC; CDR3 protein: CSASEETQYF
V gene: TRBV6-5; J gene: TRBJ2-7; D gene: -; clone size: -; CDR3 DNA: TGTGCCAGCAGCTCCCATGGGTTCGGGGACTACGAGCAGTACTTC; CDR3 protein: CASSSHGFGDYEQYF
V gene: TRBV28; J gene: TRBJ1-2; D gene: -; clone size: -; CDR3 DNA: TGTGCCAGCAGTTTTAGTCTGGAGTCTAACTATGGCTACACCTTC; CDR3 protein: CASSFSLESNYGYTF
V gene: TRBV11-2; J gene: TRBJ1-1; D gene: -; clone size: few; CDR3 DNA: TGTGCCAGCAGCACCAACCGAGAGGGGGACGCTTTCTTT; CDR3 protein: CASSTNREGDAFF
V gene: TRBV10-2; J gene: TRBJ1-5; D gene: TRBD1; clone size: -; CDR3 DNA: TGCGCCAGCAGTGAGTCGCTCAGGGGGCTTAATCAGCCCCAGCATTTT; CDR3 protein: CASSESLRGLNQPQHF
V gene: TRBV5-8; J gene: TRBJ1-6; D gene: -; clone size: -; CDR3 DNA: TGTGCCAGCAACGGGAATTCACCCCTCCACTTT; CDR3 protein: CASNGNSPLHF
V gene: TRBV5-1; J gene: TRBJ2-3; D gene: TRBD2; clone size: -; CDR3 DNA: TGCGCCAGCAGCTCCCTGCTAGCGGGGGGAGGCCGGGATACGCAGTATTTT; CDR3 protein: CASSSLLAGGGRDTQYF
V gene: TRBV19; J gene: TRBJ1-2; D gene: -; clone size: -; CDR3 DNA: TGTGCCAGTAGTATAGCCCTCCGAGGTGCACGGTACTATGGCTACACCTTC; CDR3 protein: CASSIALRGARYYGYTF
V gene: TRBV6-6; J gene: TRBJ1-2; D gene: TRBD1; clone size: -; CDR3 DNA: TGTGCCAGCAGACCTGGGACAGGCTCTGGCTACACCTTC; CDR3 protein: CASRPGTGSGYTF
V gene: TRBV27; J gene: TRBJ1-2; D gene: TRBD1; clone size: -; CDR3 DNA: TGTGCCAGCAGATCCATCAGGGGGCGTACAGATGGCTACACCTTC; CDR3 protein: CASRSIRGRTDGYTF
V gene: TRBV7-6; J gene: TRBJ2-2; D gene: -; clone size: -; CDR3 DNA: TGTGCCAGCAGCAACACCCCGGAGGCCGGGGAGCTGTTTTTT; CDR3 protein: CASSNTPEAGELFF
V gene: TRBV5-4; J gene: TRBJ2-5; D gene: TRBD1; clone size: -; CDR3 DNA: TGTGCCAGCAGCTCTAAAATACAGGGGTCGGAGACCCAGTACTTC; CDR3 protein: CASSSKIQGSETQYF
V gene: TRBV5-6; J gene: TRBJ2-2; D gene: -; clone size: -; CDR3 DNA: TGTGCCAGCAACGGGGGGCCGAACACCGGGGAGCTGTTTTTT; CDR3 protein: CASNGGPNTGELFF
V gene: TRBV5-1; J gene: TRBJ2-7; D gene: TRBD1; clone size: -; CDR3 DNA: TGCGCCAGCAGTCCTCCGGGACAGGGGGCCCACGAGCAGTACTTC; CDR3 protein: CASSPPGQGAHEQYF
V gene: TRBV7-8; J gene: TRBJ2-7; D gene: TRBD1; clone size: -; CDR3 DNA: TGTGCCAGCAGCTTAGTAGGACAGGCACGTTACGACGAGCAGTACTTC; CDR3 protein: CASSLVGQARYDEQYF
V gene: TRBV6-4; J gene: TRBJ2-3; D gene: TRBD2; clone size: medium-sized; CDR3 DNA: TGTGCCAGCAGTGCTGGGGATAGCGGGGGGGCAGATACGCAGTATTTT; CDR3 protein: CASSAGDSGGADTQYF
V gene: TRBV29-1; J gene: TRBJ1-2; D gene: -; clone size: -; CDR3 DNA: TGCAGCGTTGAAGATTCGGACGGGAATTGGGGCTACACCTTC; CDR3 protein: CSVEDSDGNWGYTF
V gene: TRBV10-1; J gene: TRBJ2-7; D gene: TRBD1; clone size: -; CDR3 DNA: TGCGCCAGCAGTGGATCGGACAGGGGGAGAGCCTACGAGCAGTACTTC; CDR3 protein: CASSGSDRGRAYEQYF
V gene: TRBV7-2; J gene: TRBJ2-5; D gene: -; clone size: few; CDR3 DNA: TGTGCCAGCAGCTTAGTTACCGGGGAGATGGAGACCCAGTACTTC; CDR3 protein: CASSLVTGEMETQYF
V gene: TRBV20-1; J gene: TRBJ1-2; D gene: -; clone size: -; CDR3 DNA: TGCAGTGCTACCGGGATCTATGGCTACACCTTC; CDR3 protein: CSATGIYGYTF
V gene: TRBV10-3; J gene: TRBJ2-7; D gene: -; clone size: -; CDR3 DNA: TGTGCCACCAGGAAGGACACGAGCTCCTACGAGCAGTACTTC; CDR3 protein: CATRKDTSSYEQYF
V gene: TRBV11-3; J gene: TRBJ2-1; D gene: -; clone size: -; CDR3 DNA: TGTGCCAGCTCGAAAGAGAGCTCCTACAATGAGCAGTTCTTC; CDR3 protein: CASSKESSYNEQFF
V gene: TRBV9; J gene: TRBJ2-7; D gene: -; clone size: -; CDR3 DNA: TGTGCCAGCAGCGTAGGGGCGGGCACCTACGAGCAGTACTTC; CDR3 protein: CASSVGAGTYEQYF
V gene: TRBV11-2; J gene: TRBJ2-3; D gene: TRBD2; clone size: -; CDR3 DNA: TGTGCCAGCAGCTTAGGGCGGGGGTCGGGCACAGATACGCAGTATTTT; CDR3 protein: CASSLGRGSGTDTQYF
V gene: TRBV6-4; J gene: TRBJ2-7; D gene: TRBD1; clone size: -; CDR3 DNA: TGTGCCAGCAGTGAAGGGACAGGGGTCCCTTACGAGCAGTACTTC; CDR3 protein: CASSEGTGVPYEQYF
V gene: TRBV30; J gene: TRBJ2-7; D gene: -; clone size: once; CDR3 DNA: TGTGCCTGGAGTTATGGAGGCTCCTACGAGCAGTACTTC; CDR3 protein: CAWSYGGSYEQYF